The 26 T cell receptor beta chains given below trace back to one sample, sequenced in a study of blood T cell repertoires in COVID-19. The protocol was immunoSEQ multiplex PCR, while the TCRdb copy is restricted to in-frame clones and leaves out a portion. The repertoire includes about 250,000 clones, 80% to 90% of them detected once, and around 1.4% sits in the top ten. Input material: peripheral blood. These TCRs come from an elderly man with acute or convalescent COVID-19.

The chain couples TRBV10-3 to TRBJ1-3; TRBD1 aligns across 10 bases. CDR3 length equals 20 residues. J was trimmed by 4 bases and V by 0 bases; bases with no gene match: 15. From germline, CDR1 is ENHRY and CDR2 SYGVKD. This CDR3 is CAISESKGLGTGVPGNTIYF. CDR3 nucleotide sequence: TGTGCCATCAGTGAGTCGAAGGGGCTGGGGACAGGGGTTCCCGGAAACACCATATATTTT.

The V gene is TRBV27, the J gene TRBJ2-1, with TRBD1 identical over 7 bases. The CDR3 sequence is 15 residues long. Trimming took 5 bases from V and 4 from J; bases not matched to a gene: 8. Germline V gene sequence: CDR1 MNHEY, CDR2 SMNVEV (reference sequence). The CDR3 loop is CASSRTGAGYNEQFF. In DNA, the CDR3 is TGTGCCAGCAGTAGAACAGGGGCGGGTTACAATGAGCAGTTCTTC.

This chain joins TRBV28 and TRBJ2-3; TRBD2 agrees at 10 bases. Germline loops: CDR1 MDHEN, CDR2 SYDVKM. J was trimmed by 5 bases and V by 4 bases; bases with no gene match: 6. This CDR3 has 15 residues. The chain's CDR3 is CASSSVAGGKDTQYF. The CDR3 DNA reads TGTGCCAGCAGTTCGGTAGCGGGAGGAAAAGATACGCAGTATTTT.

The chain joins TRBV6-5 to TRBJ2-2; tentatively, D is TRBD1 (6 bases). The V gene's germline CDR1 is MNHEY and CDR2 SVGAGI. The CDR3 consists of 15 residues. Deletions cut 5 bases from V and 5 bases from J, with 15 bases between. Here the CDR3 DNA reads TGTGCCAGCAGTACAGGGAACTTAGTGACCGGGGAGCTGTTTTTT. It codes for CASSTGNLVTGELFF.

This clone came up a few times. The V and J genes are TRBV5-4 and TRBJ2-3, with 7 bases lining up with TRBD2. Germline V lookup: CDR1 SGHNT, CDR2 YYREEE (reference sequence). V gave up 4 bases and J gave up 5 bases; unmatched junction bases: 7. The CDR3 consists of 14 residues. The CDR3 is CASSPSGVRDTQYF. CDR3 sequence (DNA): TGTGCCAGCAGCCCTAGCGGAGTCAGAGATACGCAGTATTTT.

This clone occurred once. The chain carries TRBV19 and TRBJ1-1; D gene unclear. CDR1 is LNHDA, CDR2 SQIVND, per germline (reference sequence). The V gene lost 5 bases and the J gene lost 1 base, with 8 bases spanning the gap. CDR3 size: 13 residues. CDR3 DNA sequence: TGTGCCAGTAGTGCCGCGGGGAACACTGAAGCTTTCTTT. Its protein is CASSAAGNTEAFF.

The V call is TRBV7-9, the J call TRBJ1-2; TRBD1 might be the D (5 bases). The CDR3 extends over 14 amino acids. Germline values: CDR1 SEHNR, CDR2 FQNEAQ (reference sequence). Trimming removed 1 base at V and 4 bases at J, with 10 bases between. This CDR3 reads CASSLGTPIYGYTF. CDR3 DNA sequence: TGTGCCAGCAGCTTAGGGACACCAATCTATGGCTACACCTTC.

The chain uses TRBV9 and TRBJ2-1; TRBD2 agrees at 9 bases. Germline assignment: CDR1 SGDLS and CDR2 YYNGEE. The trim removed 4 bases at V and 2 bases at J, leaving 19 bases unmatched. The CDR3 covers 20 residues. CDR3 nucleotide sequence: TGTGCCAGCAGCCCCTCCCTCGTCCTGGCGGGGGGGCCCACCTACAATGAGCAGTTCTTC. Amino acid sequence: CASSPSLVLAGGPTYNEQFF.

The chain carries TRBV19 and TRBJ2-1; 7 bases are a match to TRBD2. Germline assignment: CDR1 LNHDA and CDR2 SQIVND (reference sequence). This CDR3 spans 12 amino acids. The V and J ends lost 1 base and 9 bases, in that order; junction bases with no gene match: 0. CDR3 residues: CASSIGGGEQFF. The CDR3 DNA follows: TGTGCCAGTAGTATAGGGGGGGGTGAGCAGTTCTTC.

The chain recombines TRBV4-2 with TRBJ2-7, with D perhaps matching TRBD1 (5 bases). Trimming took 0 bases from V and 5 from J, leaving 14 bases between them. The CDR3 has 15 residues. The germline V gene has CDR1 LGHNA and CDR2 YNFKEQ. The CDR3 bases are TGTGCCAGCAGCCAAGATTACAGTTGGGGCAACGAGCAGTACTTC. It codes for CASSQDYSWGNEQYF.

This clone was seen a handful of times. V usage is TRBV5-4 and J usage is TRBJ1-2; D perhaps matches TRBD1 (5 bases). Trimming stripped 0 bases from V and 3 bases from J, with 15 bases between. The CDR3 runs to 16 residues. Germline V lookup: CDR1 SGHNT, CDR2 YYREEE (reference sequence). The CDR3 sequence is CASSLAQTENYYGYTF. The CDR3 bases are TGTGCCAGCAGCTTGGCCCAGACAGAGAACTACTATGGCTACACCTTC.

V is TRBV19 and J is TRBJ2-7; D possibly corresponds to TRBD2 (6 bases). The ends were cut back, 5 bases at V and 0 bases at J, with 11 bases in the middle. The CDR3 runs to 14 residues. The germline gives CDR1 LNHDA, CDR2 SQIVND (reference sequence). CDR3 nucleotides: TGTGCCAGTAGTCCCGGGACTCTCTCCTACGAGCAGTACTTC. Encoded protein: CASSPGTLSYEQYF.

The sample holds one count of this clone. The CDR3 DNA reads TGTGCCAGCAGGGGCAGGAGGATTAATTCACCCCTCCACTTT. It encodes CASRGRRINSPLHF. The J gene is TRBJ1-6, the V gene TRBV28; D is undetermined. This CDR3 spans 14 amino acids. V lost 6 bases and J 6 bases, leaving 12 bases between the germline ends. Germline CDR1 reads MDHEN; CDR2 reads SYDVKM. Full variable domain (outside the CDR3, taken from reference TRBV28 and TRBJ1-6): DVKVTQSSRYLVKRTGEKVFLECVQDMDHENMFWYRQDPGLGLRLIYFSYDVKMKEKGDIPEGYSVSREKKERFSLILESASTNQTSMYLCASRGRRINSPLHFGNGTRLTVT.

The chain employs TRBV2 and TRBJ1-6; maybe TRBD1 (6 bases). V was pared by 2 bases and J by 6 bases, with 11 bases between. This CDR3 region has 15 residues. CDR1 is SNHLY and CDR2 is FYNNEI in the germline V gene. The CDR3 loop reads CASSESAGANSPLHF. The CDR3 DNA reads as TGTGCCAGCAGTGAAAGTGCAGGGGCTAATTCACCCCTCCACTTT.

The chain couples TRBV2 to TRBJ1-1, with 7 nucleotides matching TRBD1. CDR3 size: 14 residues. J lost 6 bases, V lost 6 bases, and 10 bases had no gene match. Per the germline V gene, CDR1 is SNHLY and CDR2 is FYNNEI. The chain's CDR3 is CASSPYRQGSEAFF. The DNA for the CDR3 is TGTGCCAGCAGCCCTTACCGACAGGGATCTGAAGCTTTCTTT. The full variable domain, with the rest looked up from reference TRBV2 and TRBJ1-1, is EPEVTQTPSHQVTQMGQEVILRCVPISNHLYFYWYRQILGQKVEFLVSFYNNEISEKSEIFDDQFSVERPDGSNFTLKIRSTKLEDSAMYFCASSPYRQGSEAFFGQGTRLTVV.

The CDR3 is CSVTGLAGALNEQFF. DNA of the CDR3: TGCAGCGTCACGGGACTAGCGGGAGCCCTGAATGAGCAGTTCTTC. The V gene is TRBV29-1, the J gene TRBJ2-1; 14 bases are a match to TRBD2. V was pared by 6 bases and J by 7 bases, with 8 bases of the junction left unmatched. From germline, CDR1 is SQVTM and CDR2 ANQGSEA. CDR3 length equals 15 residues.

The chain recombines TRBV18 with TRBJ2-2; 11 bases align to TRBD2. This CDR3 comprises 17 residues. Germline-derived CDR1 and CDR2 are KGHSH and LQKENI. V was pared by 3 bases and J by 1 base, with 4 bases of the junction left unmatched. CDR3 DNA sequence: TGTGCCAGCTCACCGGCTAGCGGGAGGTTGAACACCGGGGAGCTGTTTTTT. It specifies CASSPASGRLNTGELFF.

This chain connects TRBV4-3 to TRBJ2-1; the match to TRBD2 covers 9 bases. V dropped 0 bases and J dropped 4; count of bases not matched to a gene: 4. The CDR3 covers 16 residues. Germline lookup yields CDR1 LGHNA and CDR2 YSLEER. CDR3 in DNA: TGCGCCAGCAGCCAAGAAGTTAGCGGGAGTTACAATGAGCAGTTCTTC. Its protein product is CASSQEVSGSYNEQFF.

As concerns this clone: This sample includes further DNA sequences coding for the same CDR3. The chain links TRBV18 to TRBJ2-7; TRBD2 aligns across 9 bases. In germline, CDR1 is KGHSH, CDR2 LQKENI. The CDR3 spans 15 residues. V gave up 5 bases and J gave up 0 bases; unmatched junction bases: 5. The CDR3 sequence: CASSEAGGSSYEQYF. The CDR3 DNA reads as TGTGCCAGCTCAGAAGCGGGGGGTAGCTCCTACGAGCAGTACTTC.

The chain recombines TRBV5-6 with TRBJ2-7; D perhaps matches TRBD1 (6 bases). The CDR3 sequence is 18 residues long. Germline values: CDR1 SGHDT, CDR2 YYEEEE. The V end was cut by 3 bases, the J end by 3 bases, with 25 bases between. CDR3 sequence (DNA): TGTGCCAGCAGCTCTTTGATTGGGTTAGACAGGAAAAACTACGAGCAGTACTTC. Translating gives CASSSLIGLDRKNYEQYF.

V gene TRBV28 combines with J gene TRBJ2-7; 12 positions agree with TRBD1. The germline gives CDR1 MDHEN, CDR2 SYDVKM. The CDR3 length is 15 residues. After removal of 4 bases from V and 7 bases from J, the junction contained 8 bases not matched to a gene. Here the CDR3 DNA reads TGTGCCAGCAGTTCCCCGGGACAGGGGGCGAGAGAGCAGTACTTC. Translation gives CASSSPGQGAREQYF.

DNA of the CDR3: TGTGCCAGCAGTCAACAATATTCTAGCGGGAGTTTCTACAATGAGCAGTTCTTC. Its protein product is CASSQQYSSGSFYNEQFF. The rearrangement joins TRBV6-2 or TRBV6-3 to TRBJ2-1; 10 bases match TRBD2. The CDR3 spans 18 residues. Germline CDR1 is MNHEY and CDR2 is SVGEGT. The ends lost 5 bases at V and 3 bases at J; junction bases unmatched: 13.

The CDR3 spells CASSDPGQGNYEQYF. In DNA form, the CDR3 reads TGTGCCAGCAGCGATCCGGGACAGGGGAACTACGAGCAGTACTTC. The chain uses TRBV28 and TRBJ2-7; TRBD1 matches 10 bases. J was trimmed by 3 bases and V by 6 bases; bases with no gene match: 8. The CDR3 is 15 amino acids. In germline, CDR1 is MDHEN, CDR2 SYDVKM.

The J gene is TRBJ2-2, the V gene TRBV7-3; D is unclear. The CDR3 sequence is 14 residues long. CDR1 and CDR2 from the germline V gene are SGHTA and FQGTGA. The V and J ends lost 8 bases and 6 bases respectively, with 16 bases between them. CDR3 in amino acids: CASASGSNPGELFF. The CDR3, as DNA: TGTGCCAGCGCTAGTGGCAGTAACCCCGGGGAGCTGTTTTTT.

There are a few counts of this clone. The chain links TRBV7-2 to TRBJ1-2, with 7 bases matching TRBD1. The J segment lost 0 bases and the V segment lost 1 base, leaving 5 bases of the junction unmatched. The germline gives CDR1 SGHTA, CDR2 FQGNSA. This CDR3 spans 16 amino acids. CDR3 in DNA: TGTGCCAGCAGCTTAGGATGGGGACAGCCTAACTATGGCTACACCTTC. Translated: CASSLGWGQPNYGYTF.

The chain is built from TRBV27 and TRBJ1-4, with D perhaps matching TRBD1 (6 bases). The CDR3 consists of 17 residues. The V gene lost 5 bases and the J gene lost 0 bases, with 16 bases spanning the gap. CDR1 is MNHEY and CDR2 is SMNVEV in the germline V gene (reference sequence). CDR3 amino acids: CASSLTPGQSTNEKLFF. The CDR3 nucleotides read TGTGCCAGCAGTCTAACCCCGGGACAATCAACTAATGAAAAACTGTTTTTT.